The 25 T cell receptor beta chains listed next were all sequenced from one sample in a study of response to subunit inactivated influenza vaccine. TCRdb called the RT-PCR reads again in MiXCR, with one record for every CDR3 protein. The sample lists 630,000 or so distinct CDR3 sequences, 15% to 18% occurring once. The sequencing here drew on PBMCs from blood, taken roughly 12 days after vaccination. The source of these receptors is a man in his fifties who received an inactivated influenza vaccine.

V is TRBV11-2 and J is TRBJ2-1, with D possibly being TRBD1 (5 bases). Germline values: CDR1 SGHAT, CDR2 FQNNGV. The CDR3 extends over 14 amino acids. The V and J ends lost 5 bases and 9 bases respectively, with 17 bases between them. The CDR3 nucleotides are TGTGCCAGCAGCGGTAAGGGTGACACAGGTGAGCAGTTCTTC. Residues: CASSGKGDTGEQFF. The full variable domain, completed using reference TRBV11-2 and TRBJ2-1, is EAGVAQSPRYKIIEKRQSVAFWCNPISGHATLYWYQQILGQGPKLLIQFQNNGVVDDSQLPKDRFSAERLKGVDSTLKIQPAKLEDSAVYLCASSGKGDTGEQFFGPGTRLTVL.

The V and J genes are TRBV5-6 and TRBJ2-5; TRBD1 matches at 11 bases. The CDR3 runs 15 residues. CDR1 and CDR2 (germline): SGHDT, YYEEEE. The ends lost 4 bases at V and 4 bases at J; junction bases unmatched: 6. In nucleotides, the CDR3 is TGTGCCAGCAGCCTCCCCGGGACAGGGGGAGAGACCCAGTACTTC. Translating gives CASSLPGTGGETQYF. The full variable domain, with the rest looked up from reference TRBV5-6 and TRBJ2-5, is DAGVTQSPTHLIKTRGQQVTLRCSPKSGHDTVSWYQQALGQGPQFIFQYYEEEERQRGNFPDRFSGHQFPNYSSELNVNALLLGDSALYLCASSLPGTGGETQYFGPGTRLLVL.

This clonotype was counted only a few times. The CDR3 nucleotides read TGCAGCGTCCAAGCGCGACGGTCCTACGAGCAGTACTTC. Translating gives CSVQARRSYEQYF. The chain recombines TRBV29-1 with TRBJ2-7; D ambiguous. This CDR3 has 13 residues. V lost 6 bases and J 1 base, leaving 13 bases between the germline ends. Germline CDR1 and CDR2: SQVTM and ANQGSEA.

This clonotype was seen repeatedly, ten times or more. The J gene is TRBJ1-2, the V gene TRBV29-1; 7 bases map to TRBD1. J was trimmed by 4 bases and V by 4 bases; bases with no gene match: 6. Germline V gene data show CDR1 as SQVTM and CDR2 as ANQGSEA. CDR3 size: 13 residues. This chain's CDR3 is CSVVQGKVYGYTF. The CDR3 DNA follows: TGCAGCGTTGTACAGGGGAAGGTCTATGGCTACACCTTC.

The rearrangement links TRBV20-1 to TRBJ2-7; the match to TRBD2 covers 8 bases. After removal of 5 bases from V and 3 bases from J, the junction contained 6 bases not matched to a gene. The CDR3 has 13 residues. Per germline, CDR1 DFQATT and CDR2 SNEGSKA (reference sequence). CDR3 in DNA: TGCAGTGCTGTAGCGGGGATCATCTACGAGCAGTACTTC. It is translated as CSAVAGIIYEQYF.

This clonotype was counted at least ten times. The genes are TRBV15 and TRBJ2-7, with 9 positions matching TRBD2. The ends lost 1 base at V and 8 bases at J; junction bases unmatched: 6. Germline CDR1 and CDR2: LNHNV and YYDKDF (reference sequence). The CDR3 contains 14 residues. The CDR3 DNA reads TGTGCCACCAGCAGAGTGATTAGCGGGGGAAAGCAGTACTTC. Encoded protein: CATSRVISGGKQYF.

The J gene is TRBJ1-4, the V gene TRBV7-2; no definite D call. Trimming removed 7 bases at V and 12 bases at J, with 15 bases between. The CDR3 is 12 residues long. CDR1 is SGHTA and CDR2 is FQGNSA in the germline V gene. CDR3 coding DNA: TGTGCCAGCACCCTATCCGGGAGAGAACTGTTTTTT. Protein product: CASTLSGRELFF.

This clonotype was picked up a small number of times. The gene calls are TRBV4-3 and TRBJ2-5, with D perhaps TRBD1 (5 bases). CDR1 and CDR2 (germline): LGHNA, YSLEER. CDR3 length: 14 amino acids. Trimming took off 1 base at V and 3 bases at J, with 9 bases between the two ends. The CDR3, as DNA: TGCGCCAGCAGCCAAGCTCAGGGAAAAGAGACCCAGTACTTC. Translation gives CASSQAQGKETQYF.

This clonotype was observed a handful of times. J is TRBJ1-2 and V is TRBV6-2 or TRBV6-3; TRBD1 is a possible D gene (6 bases). CDR1 is MNHEY and CDR2 is SVGEGT in the germline V gene. The CDR3 has 13 residues. V was pared by 8 bases and J by 5 bases, with 15 bases between. CDR3 nucleotides: TGTGCCAGCGGGACGAGGGGGAGTTATGGCTACACCTTC. Its translation: CASGTRGSYGYTF.

There are a few counts of this clonotype. This chain links TRBV11-3 with TRBJ2-2; perhaps TRBD1 as D (6 bases). The CDR3 spans 16 residues. V was pared by 5 bases and J by 3 bases, with 16 bases between. Germline V gene lookup returns CDR1 SGHNT and CDR2 YENEEA. The DNA for the CDR3 is TGTGCCAGCAGCGCTAGTATGGGACAACACACCGGGGAGCTGTTTTTT. This encodes CASSASMGQHTGELFF.

The chain links TRBV20-1 to TRBJ1-5, with 8 bases fitting TRBD1. This CDR3 has 15 amino acids. Germline V gene data show CDR1 as DFQATT and CDR2 as SNEGSKA (reference sequence). Unmatched junction bases numbered 12, after V lost 5 bases and J lost 6 bases. The CDR3, as DNA: TGCAGTGCTCTTTCCAGGGGGCGGCAAAGTCAGCCCCAGCATTTT. Its protein is CSALSRGRQSQPQHF.

This sequence joins TRBV6-2 or TRBV6-3 and TRBJ2-3, with D possibly being TRBD2 (5 bases). Per germline, CDR1 MNHEY and CDR2 SVGEGT. The CDR3 is 17 amino acids. The ends were cut back, 5 bases at V and 4 bases at J, with 22 bases in the middle. DNA for the CDR3: TGTGCCAGCAGTGCCTGGACCCCGGGGATTACCTCAGATACGCAGTATTTT. This encodes CASSAWTPGITSDTQYF.

The gene calls are TRBV19 and TRBJ1-2, with 12 bases lining up with TRBD1. CDR1 is LNHDA, CDR2 SQIVND, per germline (reference sequence). V was clipped by 5 bases and J by 4 bases; unmatched bases: 11. CDR3 length equals 17 residues. Written as DNA, the CDR3 is TGTGCCAGTAGTCCCGGGACAGGGGGCATAAAGGGCTATGGCTACACCTTC. Translating gives CASSPGTGGIKGYGYTF.

This clonotype was observed a few times. The CDR3 sequence: CASSSWNRGLATDTQYF. CDR3 in DNA: TGTGCCAGCAGTTCCTGGAACAGGGGGCTCGCAACAGATACGCAGTATTTT. The chain uses TRBV28 and TRBJ2-3; TRBD1 matches 9 bases. J was trimmed by 3 bases and V by 4 bases; bases with no gene match: 11. Per the germline V gene, CDR1 is MDHEN and CDR2 is SYDVKM. The CDR3 sequence is 17 residues long.

The table lists this clonotype with a few counts. This rearrangement joins TRBV11-2 to TRBJ2-2, with 9 bases lining up with TRBD2. This CDR3 has 17 amino acids. V was clipped by 3 bases and J by 7 bases; unmatched bases: 12. Germline V gene lookup returns CDR1 SGHAT and CDR2 FQNNGV. Here the CDR3 DNA reads TGTGCCAGCAGCTTGGGGTCTAGCGGGATACGAATCGGGGAGCTGTTTTTT. The encoded protein is CASSLGSSGIRIGELFF.

The sample holds a few counts of this clonotype. The J gene is TRBJ2-1, the V gene TRBV3-1; D call uncertain. The CDR3 has 15 amino acids. Germline V gives CDR1 LGHDT, CDR2 YNNKEL (reference sequence). Deletions cut 0 bases from V and 4 bases from J, with 10 bases between. The CDR3 region has the DNA TGTGCCAGCAGCCAAGATCTGTGGGGATACAATGAGCAGTTCTTC. Translated, it gives CASSQDLWGYNEQFF.

This chain joins TRBV4-3 and TRBJ2-7; 8 bases match TRBD1. CDR1 and CDR2 from the germline V gene are LGHNA and YSLEER. The CDR3 is made up of 15 amino acids. Trimming cost V 0 bases and J 7 bases; bases outside gene matches: 8. CDR3 amino acids: CASSQDRGQVREQYF. The CDR3 coding sequence is TGCGCCAGCAGCCAAGATCGGGGACAGGTGAGAGAGCAGTACTTC.

This clonotype was counted only a few times. V usage is TRBV6-5 and J usage is TRBJ2-3, with D maybe TRBD1 (5 bases). This CDR3 is 15 amino acids long. Germline CDR1 and CDR2: MNHEY and SVGAGI. The germline V and J ends were trimmed by 2 bases and 3 bases, with 12 bases remaining between them. The CDR3 sequence: CASSYGPQGTDTQYF. CDR3 bases: TGTGCCAGCAGTTACGGTCCCCAGGGTACAGATACGCAGTATTTT.

This clonotype was seen only a few times. J is TRBJ2-7 and V is TRBV7-2, with D tentatively TRBD2 (5 bases). The ends were cut back, 0 bases at V and 4 bases at J, with 10 bases in the middle. The CDR3 sequence is 14 residues long. Germline CDR1 reads SGHTA; CDR2 reads FQGNSA. Here the CDR3 reads CASSLARASYEQYF. The CDR3 DNA is TGTGCCAGCAGCTTAGCGCGGGCGAGTTACGAGCAGTACTTC.

The rearrangement joins TRBV7-8 to TRBJ1-6; D uncertain. CDR1 is SGHVS, CDR2 FQNEAQ, per germline. Deletions cut 1 base from V and 7 bases from J, with 11 bases between. This CDR3 region has 15 residues. The CDR3 loop is CASSLVGIGNSPLHF. In DNA form, the CDR3 reads TGTGCCAGCAGCTTAGTTGGTATAGGAAATTCACCCCTCCACTTT. The complete variable domain, with remaining parts taken from reference TRBV7-8 and TRBJ1-6, reads GAGVSQSPRYKVAKRGQDVALRCDPISGHVSLFWYQQALGQGPEFLTYFQNEAQLDKSGLPSDRFFAERPEGSVSTLKIQRTQQEDSAVYLCASSLVGIGNSPLHFGNGTRLTVT.

The V gene is TRBV20-1, the J gene TRBJ2-1; TRBD2 might be the D (6 bases). The CDR3 has 15 residues. The ends were cut back, 6 bases at V and 0 bases at J, with 15 bases in the middle. Germline V gene lookup returns CDR1 DFQATT and CDR2 SNEGSKA (reference sequence). CDR3 residues: CSAAGRPNSYNEQFF. CDR3 DNA: TGCAGTGCCGCGGGACGCCCAAACTCCTACAATGAGCAGTTCTTC.

This clonotype was counted ten times or more. The chain employs TRBV3-1 and TRBJ2-3; 7 nucleotides line up with TRBD1. After removal of 0 bases from V and 2 bases from J, the junction contained 8 bases not matched to a gene. This CDR3 is 17 amino acids long. Germline loops: CDR1 LGHDT, CDR2 YNNKEL (reference sequence). The CDR3 region is CASSQDIGGTATDTQYF. Here the CDR3 DNA reads TGTGCCAGCAGCCAAGATATCGGTGGGACAGCCACAGATACGCAGTATTTT.

This clonotype appeared a few times. The chain has TRBV4-3 and TRBJ2-1, with D possibly being TRBD2 (6 bases). The V gene lost 0 bases and the J gene lost 2 bases, with 17 bases spanning the gap. The CDR3 loop spans 18 amino acids. Germline V gene lookup returns CDR1 LGHNA and CDR2 YSLEER. The CDR3: CASSQEIGGGGAYNEQFF. The CDR3 bases are TGCGCCAGCAGCCAAGAAATAGGTGGCGGAGGGGCCTACAATGAGCAGTTCTTC.

The table lists this clonotype with a few counts. The J gene is TRBJ1-1, the V gene TRBV6-2 or TRBV6-3; possibly TRBD1 for D (6 bases). In germline, CDR1 is MNHEY, CDR2 SVGEGT. Deletions cut 5 bases from V and 1 base from J, with 11 bases between. The CDR3 is 14 amino acids. CDR3 sequence reads: CASSKQTGNTEAFF. In nucleotides, the CDR3 is TGTGCCAGCAGTAAACAGACAGGGAACACTGAAGCTTTCTTT.

This clonotype was found a few times. The V and J genes are TRBV14 and TRBJ2-2, with TRBD1 matching 8 bases. V lost 1 base and J lost 2; bases outside the gene matches: 21. The CDR3 has 22 amino acids. In germline, CDR1 is SGHDN, CDR2 FVKESK. This CDR3 is CASSQVATGEGLSPLNTGELFF. The CDR3 region has the DNA TGTGCCAGCAGCCAAGTTGCGACAGGGGAAGGGCTGTCACCTCTTAACACCGGGGAGCTGTTTTTT. The full variable domain, with the rest looked up from reference TRBV14 and TRBJ2-2, is EAGVTQFPSHSVIEKGQTVTLRCDPISGHDNLYWYRRVMGKEIKFLLHFVKESKQDESGMPNNRFLAERTGGTYSTLKVQPAELEDSGVYFCASSQVATGEGLSPLNTGELFFGEGSRLTVL.